This T cell receptor beta chain derives from a study of T cell responses to AZD1222 COVID-19 vaccine. Findings of the study overall: Recipients of two AZD1222 doses showed rising Spike-specific TCR breadth and depth. Seropositive at baseline were only a handful of AZD1222 recipients. Close to half of spike-specific TCRs reportedly recognize unmutated variant regions.

This table comes from immunoSEQ multiplex PCR, and its TCRdb copy is limited to in-frame clones, with some not included. The table lists 150,000 or so clones, 88% of them singletons. Germline V gives CDR1 SGDLS, CDR2 YYNGEE. The CDR3 covers 14 residues. Details on this clone: Its antigen is as yet unknown. An end of the junction differs from the germline gene, which may be a read error.

V and J are TRBV9 and TRBJ2-7, with TRBD1 identical over 9 bases. This TCR was recovered from an adult in good health. The sequencing here drew on peripheral blood, taken on day 0 of AZD1222 vaccination. CDR3 region: CASSRQGGSHEQYF. CDR3 DNA: TGTGCCAGCAGCCGACAGGGGGGCTCCCACGAGCAGTACTTC.